This is a list of T cell receptor beta chains from one sample in a study of beta chain features in type 1 diabetes. Clones were sequenced by immunoSEQ multiplex PCR, and TCRdb holds only the in-frame ones, with some missing. Seen here are some 200,000 clones, 16% observed once, and the top ten hold about 0.085%. Sequenced: naive CD4+ T cells from blood. Receptors were obtained from a young man with type 1 diabetes. Each CDR3 is given with its conserved first and last residue. A D gene is named only where the DNA matches it firmly. The listing skips clone size in some rows; elsewhere it reads once, few, many or a size class.

CAISERESTDTQYF TGTGCCATCAGCGAGCGGGAGAGCACAGATACGCAGTATTTT TRBJ2-3 TRBV10-3 few TRBD2
CASSFSQGTIYF TGTGCCAGCAGCTTTTCCCAAGGGACCATATATTTT TRBJ1-3 TRBV14 few .
CALNRGTGNQPQHF TGTGCCCTGAACCGAGGGACTGGCAATCAGCCCCAGCATTTT TRBJ1-5 TRBV30 . .
CASSASGTSAYEQYF TGTGCCAGCAGCGCCTCCGGGACTAGCGCCTACGAGCAGTACTTC TRBJ2-7 TRBV7-9 . TRBD2
CASSLEGQGYTEAFF TGCGCCAGCAGCTTGGAGGGCCAGGGATACACTGAAGCTTTCTTT TRBJ1-1 TRBV5-1 . .
CASSIRSLSGANVLTF TGTGCCAGCAGTATCAGGTCCCTCTCTGGGGCCAACGTCCTGACTTTC TRBJ2-6 TRBV2 . .
CSVAFPAGSIKPAFF TGCAGCGTTGCTTTTCCGGCGGGTAGCATAAAGCCGGCTTTCTTT TRBJ1-1 TRBV29-1 few .
CASSQTRGIYEQYF TGCGCCAGCAGCCAGACTAGAGGTATCTACGAGCAGTACTTC TRBJ2-7 TRBV4-3 once .
CASGTTGTGVYEQYF TGTGCCAGCGGAACAACCGGGACAGGGGTTTACGAGCAGTACTTC TRBJ2-7 TRBV28 few TRBD1
CASSYSGHRNNEQFF TGTGCCAGCAGTTACTCGGGCCATAGGAACAATGAGCAGTTCTTC TRBJ2-1 TRBV6-5 . .
CASIPTSGSYNEQFF TGTGCCAGCATTCCGACTAGCGGGAGCTACAATGAGCAGTTCTTC TRBJ2-1 TRBV2 . TRBD2
CAWSVQGDRANF TGTGCCTGGAGTGTACAAGGAGACAGAGCGAATTTT TRBJ1-4 TRBV30 few .
CASSITPDRAAFF TGTGCCAGTAGTATAACTCCCGACAGGGCAGCTTTCTTT TRBJ1-1 TRBV19 . TRBD1
CASSAPSGRARQETQYF TGTGCCAGCAGCGCACCTAGCGGGAGGGCCCGCCAAGAGACCCAGTACTTC TRBJ2-5 TRBV13 . TRBD2
CAWSEVGRRDTQYF TGTGCCTGGAGTGAGGTCGGGAGACGAGATACGCAGTATTTT TRBJ2-3 TRBV30 few .
CASGVSSTQPQHF TGTGCCAGCGGGGTCAGTAGCACTCAGCCCCAGCATTTT TRBJ1-5 TRBV9 . .
CASGPGTSGSTDTQYF TGTGCTAGTGGTCCGGGGACTAGCGGAAGCACAGATACGCAGTATTTT TRBJ2-3 TRBV12-5 . TRBD2
CASSSPPGVAISEAFF TGTGCCAGCAGCTCCCCCCCGGGGGTAGCGATCTCTGAAGCTTTCTTT TRBJ1-1 TRBV7-9 . .
CASSLRGLGAEAFF TGTGCCAGCAGCTTGCGGGGCCTGGGAGCTGAAGCTTTCTTT TRBJ1-1 TRBV7-3 few .
CASSSLTGSQPQHF TGTGCCAGCAGCTCATTAACAGGGAGTCAGCCCCAGCATTTT TRBJ1-5 TRBV7-9 few .
CASNLAGTDTQYF TGTGCCAGCAACCTAGCGGGCACAGATACGCAGTATTTT TRBJ2-3 TRBV7-9 . TRBD2
CAISVRGAGELFF TGTGCCATCAGTGTGAGGGGCGCCGGGGAGCTGTTTTTT TRBJ2-2 TRBV10-3 . .
CSFGAQENTEAFF TGCAGCTTCGGAGCCCAGGAGAACACTGAAGCTTTCTTT TRBJ1-1 TRBV29-1 . .
CASSRGLAETQYF TGTGCCAGCAGCCGAGGACTAGCCGAGACCCAGTACTTC TRBJ2-5 TRBV14 . TRBD2
CSVLGLVGPSEQYF TGCAGCGTTCTAGGACTAGTAGGACCCAGCGAGCAGTACTTC TRBJ2-7 TRBV29-1 few TRBD2
CASSQERDSGTGELFF TGCGCCAGCAGCCAAGAACGAGACTCGGGAACCGGGGAGCTGTTTTTT TRBJ2-2 TRBV4-1 . .
CASSPRRVEDTQYF TGTGCCAGCAGCCCCAGGAGGGTGGAAGATACGCAGTATTTT TRBJ2-3 TRBV6-5 . .
CASSIGTANTGELFF TGTGCCAGCAGCATTGGGACAGCGAACACCGGGGAGCTGTTTTTT TRBJ2-2 TRBV5-6 . TRBD1
CASSVSRLNQPQHF TGTGCCAGCAGTGTCAGCAGGTTAAATCAGCCCCAGCATTTT TRBJ1-5 TRBV2 . .
CASSLPYISSPGSSYEQYF TGTGCCAGCAGCCTACCATACATCTCGTCCCCGGGAAGCTCCTACGAGCAGTACTTC TRBJ2-7 TRBV7-6 few .
CSVSGRFTDTQYF TGCAGCGTTAGCGGGAGGTTCACAGATACGCAGTATTTT TRBJ2-3 TRBV29-1 few TRBD2
CSVRLAGVRNEQFF TGCAGCGTCCGACTAGCGGGAGTTAGGAATGAGCAGTTCTTC TRBJ2-1 TRBV29-1 . TRBD2
CSGTTGGETQYF TGCAGCGGGACGACAGGGGGGGAGACCCAGTACTTC TRBJ2-5 TRBV29-1 few TRBD1
CASSPPVVDTQYF TGTGCCAGCTCACCACCTGTAGTGGATACGCAGTATTTT TRBJ2-3 TRBV18 few .
CSVSPRQGNEQFF TGCAGCGTTTCCCCGCGGCAAGGCAATGAGCAGTTCTTC TRBJ2-1 TRBV29-1 few .
CASSAQGDSYEQYF TGTGCCAGCAGCGCCCAGGGGGACTCCTACGAGCAGTACTTC TRBJ2-7 TRBV9 few TRBD1
CASAEETQYF TGTGCTAGTGCTGAAGAGACCCAGTACTTC TRBJ2-5 TRBV12-5 few .
CASSFRDREDEQYF TGCGCCAGCAGCTTCCGGGACAGGGAAGACGAGCAGTACTTC TRBJ2-7 TRBV5-1 few TRBD1
CAISAAGGETQYF TGTGCCATCAGTGCAGCGGGAGGGGAGACCCAGTACTTC TRBJ2-5 TRBV10-3 few TRBD2
CASSVGRSTDTQYF TGTGCCAGCAGCGTAGGGCGTAGCACAGATACGCAGTATTTT TRBJ2-3 TRBV7-3 . .
CASSQSTGAGNTIYF TGCGCCAGCAGCCAATCCACAGGGGCTGGAAACACCATATATTTT TRBJ1-3 TRBV4-1 . TRBD1
CASSQESRGRETQYF TGCGCCAGCAGCCAAGAGAGCAGGGGCAGAGAGACCCAGTACTTC TRBJ2-5 TRBV4-3 few .
CASSLVSANTEAFF TGCGCCAGCAGCTTGGTGTCGGCAAACACTGAAGCTTTCTTT TRBJ1-1 TRBV5-1 . .
CASSVDWDEQFF TGTGCCAGCAGCGTAGACTGGGATGAGCAGTTCTTC TRBJ2-1 TRBV9 . .
CASGETQYF TGTGCCAGCGGGGAGACCCAGTACTTC TRBJ2-5 TRBV6-6 few .
CSVEAGTYNEQFF TGCAGCGTTGAAGCGGGCACCTACAATGAGCAGTTCTTC TRBJ2-1 TRBV29-1 . .
CASSPRALAGPEQYF TGTGCCAGCAGCCCCAGGGCACTAGCGGGGCCCGAGCAGTACTTC TRBJ2-7 TRBV7-2 few TRBD2
CASSEAAATLAKNIQYF TGTGCCAGCAGTGAAGCAGCGGCTACCTTAGCCAAAAACATTCAGTACTTC TRBJ2-4 TRBV2 few .
CASSRFEVRANVLTF TGTGCCAGCAGCCGATTCGAGGTTCGGGCCAACGTCCTGACTTTC TRBJ2-6 TRBV4-2 . .
CASSFQGFETQYF TGTGCCAGCAGCTTTCAGGGTTTTGAGACCCAGTACTTC TRBJ2-5 TRBV5-8 few .
CASSSSGGTDTQYF . TRBJ2-3 TRBV7-2 few .
CATSRDKTGGSRNEQFF TGTGCCACCAGCAGAGATAAAACGGGAGGGTCGCGAAATGAGCAGTTCTTC TRBJ2-1 TRBV15 . TRBD2
CASSLVASGSHEQFF TGCGCCAGCAGCTTGGTGGCTAGCGGGAGCCATGAGCAGTTCTTC TRBJ2-1 TRBV5-1 . TRBD2
CSVEGYMNTEAFF TGCAGCGTTGAAGGGTACATGAACACTGAAGCTTTCTTT TRBJ1-1 TRBV29-1 . .
CASSPGETQYF TGTGCCAGCTCACCAGGAGAGACCCAGTACTTC TRBJ2-5 TRBV18 many .
CSVTTSSPSSYNEQFF TGCAGCGTCACGACTAGCAGCCCTTCCTCCTACAATGAGCAGTTCTTC TRBJ2-1 TRBV29-1 . TRBD2